Following are 10 T cell receptor beta chains from one sample sequenced in a study of blood T cell repertoires in COVID-19. Some clones are missing from TCRdb's copy, which holds only in-frame ones; the method was immunoSEQ multiplex PCR. Among about 430,000 clones listed, approximately 90% were seen once. The sequenced sample was PBMCs or T cells enriched from blood (not recorded which). Receptors were obtained from a young woman with acute COVID-19.

To note about this clone: At the DNA level, this CDR3 is encoded by other sequences in the same sample as well. The chain has TRBV12-3 or TRBV12-4 and TRBJ2-7; D call uncertain. This CDR3 comprises 13 residues. The V gene lost 5 bases and the J gene lost 0 bases, with 8 bases spanning the gap. CDR3 nucleotide sequence: TGTGCCAGCAGTGGCGGCAGCTCCTACGAGCAGTACTTC. Its protein product is CASSGGSSYEQYF.

This clone occurred a few times. The CDR3 DNA reads TGTGCCAGCAGCTTTTCTCGGGGGTCCAATGAGCAGTTCTTC. It yields the protein CASSFSRGSNEQFF. The V gene is TRBV11-3, the J gene TRBJ2-1; tentatively, D is TRBD2 (6 bases). Trimming shortened V by 3 bases and J by 6 bases, and 12 bases separated the two germline ends. In germline, CDR1 is SGHNT, CDR2 YENEEA. The CDR3 runs to 14 residues.

This chain links TRBV5-6 with TRBJ2-7; 7 bases line up with TRBD1. The germline V gene has CDR1 SGHDT and CDR2 YYEEEE. Trimming took 8 bases from V and 4 from J; bases not matched to a gene: 15. There are 15 residues in the CDR3. CDR3 nucleotides: TGTGCCAGGAGGGGAAAACCCGGGACAGATTACGAGCAGTACTTC. It is translated as CARRGKPGTDYEQYF. The whole variable domain, filled in from reference TRBV5-6 and TRBJ2-7, reads DAGVTQSPTHLIKTRGQQVTLRCSPKSGHDTVSWYQQALGQGPQFIFQYYEEEERQRGNFPDRFSGHQFPNYSSELNVNALLLGDSALYLCARRGKPGTDYEQYFGPGTRLTVT.

The CDR3 sequence is CAISESSGAPLEQYF. The CDR3 nucleotides are TGTGCCATCAGTGAGTCTAGCGGGGCCCCCCTCGAGCAGTACTTC. V and J are TRBV10-3 and TRBJ2-7, with 8 bases fitting TRBD2. Germline V gene data show CDR1 as ENHRY and CDR2 as SYGVKD. After removal of 0 bases from V and 6 bases from J, the junction contained 7 bases not matched to a gene. The CDR3 is 15 amino acids.

The chain links TRBV30 to TRBJ1-6; 7 nucleotides agree with TRBD1. V gave up 3 bases and J gave up 0 bases; unmatched junction bases: 20. Per the germline V gene, CDR1 is GTSNPN and CDR2 is SVGIG (reference sequence). This CDR3 is built from 21 residues. This CDR3 is CAWSPIRAGTVNRSYNSPLHF. The CDR3 DNA is TGTGCCTGGAGCCCAATTCGTGCTGGGACAGTTAACCGCTCCTATAATTCACCCCTCCACTTT.

V gene TRBV6-5 combines with J gene TRBJ2-1, with a tentative D call TRBD2 (6 bases). V gave up 8 bases and J gave up 5 bases, with 13 bases separating them. CDR1 and CDR2 (germline): MNHEY, SVGAGI. The CDR3 spans 13 residues. The CDR3 reads CASGRDSHNEQFF. Written as DNA, the CDR3 is TGTGCCAGCGGGCGGGACTCGCACAATGAGCAGTTCTTC.

In its sample, this clone was seen a few times. The chain couples TRBV6-1 to TRBJ1-1; no clear D gene. The CDR3 length is 12 residues. Trimming stripped 1 base from V and 8 bases from J, with 8 bases between. Germline assignment: CDR1 MNHNS and CDR2 SASEGT. The CDR3 protein is CASSEGGYEAFF. Here the CDR3 DNA reads TGTGCCAGCAGTGAAGGCGGGTACGAAGCTTTCTTT.

This rearrangement joins TRBV28 to TRBJ1-1; D may be TRBD1 (6 bases). V lost 4 bases and J lost 4, with 25 bases in between. Germline values: CDR1 MDHEN, CDR2 SYDVKM. This CDR3 comprises 18 residues. The CDR3 bases are TGTGCCAGCAGTTCCAGGGGAGGGAGTTGGCGGGTAGGCACTGAAGCTTTCTTT. Its protein is CASSSRGGSWRVGTEAFF.

The V and J genes are TRBV19 and TRBJ1-1; D gene unclear. Trimming took off 5 bases at V and 4 bases at J, with 11 bases between the two ends. This CDR3 is built from 13 residues. CDR1 is LNHDA, CDR2 SQIVND, per germline (reference sequence). The CDR3 DNA reads TGTGCCAGTAGTCTTCGAAGAGGCACTGAAGCTTTCTTT. This encodes CASSLRRGTEAFF.

V and J are TRBV11-2 and TRBJ1-2; possible D gene TRBD1, 6 bases. The ends were cut back, 8 bases at V and 1 base at J, with 20 bases in the middle. The CDR3 covers 16 residues. Germline V gene lookup returns CDR1 SGHAT and CDR2 FQNNGV. CDR3 protein: CASQGRDTRINYGYTF. CDR3 in DNA: TGTGCCAGCCAAGGCCGGGACACAAGGATTAACTATGGCTACACCTTC.